Each of the 32 T cell receptor beta chains below was sequenced from the same sample in a study of CD8 T cells in ankylosing spondylitis. MiXCR, run by TCRdb on the 5' RACE reads, gives a single entry per CDR3 protein. The sample contains about 260,000 distinct CDR3 sequences, roughly a quarter of which appear only once. Sequences were obtained from blood, either unsorted or a sorted T cell fraction (not recorded which). The receptor source for this set is a male donor with ankylosing spondylitis or in good health (not recorded which).

This clonotype was counted at least ten times. The chain employs TRBV29-1 and TRBJ2-2; D is ambiguous. The CDR3 loop spans 11 amino acids. The V and J ends lost 7 bases and 4 bases respectively, with 7 bases between them. CDR1 and CDR2 from the germline V gene are SQVTM and ANQGSEA. The CDR3 DNA sequence: TGCAGCGCGGGCATCACCGGGGAGCTGTTTTTT. Protein: CSAGITGELFF.

J is TRBJ2-2 and V is TRBV20-1; the D call may be TRBD1 or TRBD2 (5 bases each). Germline values: CDR1 DFQATT, CDR2 SNEGSKA (reference sequence). V was pared by 5 bases and J by 4 bases, with 17 bases between. The CDR3 is made up of 15 amino acids. CDR3 sequence reads: CSARDQGRGTGELFF. The CDR3 DNA is TGCAGTGCTCGGGACCAGGGCCGCGGCACCGGGGAGCTGTTTTTT.

CDR3 protein: CSARGQGGVDEQFF. Here the CDR3 DNA reads TGCAGTGCTAGAGGCCAGGGTGGAGTCGATGAGCAGTTCTTC. V usage is TRBV20-1 and J usage is TRBJ2-1; tentative D call: TRBD1 (5 bases). Per germline, CDR1 DFQATT and CDR2 SNEGSKA (reference sequence). V was pared by 1 base and J by 8 bases, with 15 bases between. The CDR3 contains 14 residues.

On this clonotype itself: Sequence at one end of the junction differs from germline and may be a read error. This chain links TRBV20-1 with TRBJ2-3; a weak D match, TRBD2 (5 bases). Germline V CDR1 and CDR2: DFQATT, SNEGSKA (reference sequence). The CDR3 totals 14 residues. The CDR3 DNA reads TGCAGTGTTAGAGATCGGGCCGGGGCAGATACGCAGTATTTT. Its protein product is CSVRDRAGADTQYF.

This clonotype was detected many times. The chain is built from TRBV20-1 and TRBJ1-2; perhaps TRBD1 as D (5 bases). This CDR3 spans 13 amino acids. Germline lookup yields CDR1 DFQATT and CDR2 SNEGSKA (reference sequence). V was trimmed by 0 bases and J by 7 bases, leaving 12 bases between them. The CDR3 sequence: CSAREDKSGGYTF. The CDR3 nucleotides are TGCAGTGCTAGAGAGGACAAGTCTGGTGGCTACACCTTC.

The V gene is TRBV10-3, the J gene TRBJ2-3, with a possible D match to TRBD1 (7 bases). Trimming took 3 bases from V and 2 from J, leaving 9 bases between them. The CDR3 totals 14 residues. Germline lookup yields CDR1 ENHRY and CDR2 SYGVKD. As DNA, the CDR3 is TGTGCCATCAGTGACAGGGGGGACACAGATACGCAGTATTTT. Protein product: CAISDRGDTDTQYF.

The sample holds many counts of this clonotype. This chain links TRBV12-3 or TRBV12-4 with TRBJ1-2; a possible D gene is TRBD1 (5 bases). This CDR3 region has 15 residues. V dropped 6 bases and J dropped 2 bases, with 16 bases sitting between them. The DNA of the CDR3 is TGTGCCAGCAGGTTCGCCCTCGCAGGGAACTATGGCTACACCTTC. It is translated as CASRFALAGNYGYTF.

This clonotype was observed many times. The rearrangement uses TRBV29-1 and TRBJ1-2, with 8 bases that match TRBD1. In germline, CDR1 is SQVTM, CDR2 ANQGSEA. The V and J ends lost 4 bases and 4 bases, in that order; junction bases with no gene match: 5. The length of the CDR3 is 13 residues. CDR3 sequence (DNA): TGCAGCGTTGGGCCAGGGGGCGTCTATGGCTACACCTTC. As protein: CSVGPGGVYGYTF.

The rearrangement joins TRBV7-4 to TRBJ2-3, with D possibly TRBD1 on 6 matching bases. Germline-derived CDR1 and CDR2 are SGHVT and SQSDAQ. The CDR3 has 15 residues. Trimming took off 1 base at V and 0 bases at J, with 8 bases between the two ends. DNA for the CDR3: TGTGCCAGCAGCTTAGTGGGGACAAGCACAGATACGCAGTATTTT. This gives the protein CASSLVGTSTDTQYF.

The V and J genes are TRBV10-3 and TRBJ2-5; no clear D. CDR1 and CDR2 (germline): ENHRY, SYGVKD. Trimming removed 3 bases from V and 5 bases from J, with 7 bases in between. This CDR3 is built from 12 residues. The CDR3 is CAISDHSETQYF. The CDR3 nucleotides are TGTGCCATCAGTGATCACAGCGAGACCCAGTACTTC.

V and J are TRBV2 and TRBJ1-5, with D hard to call. With 2 bases removed from V and 7 bases from J, the gap between germline ends came to 15 bases. Germline V gives CDR1 SNHLY, CDR2 FYNNEI. The CDR3 has 15 amino acids. CDR3 amino acids: CASSEPRARGQPQHF. In DNA, the CDR3 is TGTGCCAGCAGTGAACCCCGGGCGCGGGGACAGCCCCAGCATTTT.

This clonotype has at least ten counts. The gene calls are TRBV20-1 and TRBJ2-7; no clear D. The CDR3 has 12 residues. The V gene's germline CDR1 is DFQATT and CDR2 SNEGSKA (reference sequence). The germline V and J ends were trimmed by 6 bases and 3 bases, with 12 bases remaining between them. CDR3 loop: CSAPNGNYEQYF. CDR3 coding DNA: TGCAGTGCCCCCAACGGTAACTACGAGCAGTACTTC.

The chain has TRBV12-3 or TRBV12-4 and TRBJ2-1; 13 bases are shared with TRBD2. The CDR3 has 15 amino acids. V trimming: 6 bases; J trimming: 9 bases; junction bases outside the gene matches: 8. The CDR3 bases are TGTGCCAGCAGAAGACTAGCGGGGGGTGTCGGTGAGCAGTTCTTC. It is translated as CASRRLAGGVGEQFF.

This rearrangement joins TRBV15 to TRBJ2-3; D may be TRBD1 (6 bases). Trimming took off 5 bases at V and 2 bases at J, with 23 bases between the two ends. The CDR3 has 18 amino acids. Per the germline V gene, CDR1 is LNHNV and CDR2 is YYDKDF (reference sequence). CDR3 region: CATSGILQTGYLTDTQYF. CDR3 bases: TGTGCCACCAGCGGTATACTACAAACAGGGTACCTCACAGATACGCAGTATTTT.

In DNA, the CDR3 is TGCAGTGCTACTCCCCGGGTGGGAGACTACAATGAGCAGTTCTTC. The encoded protein is CSATPRVGDYNEQFF. The chain links TRBV20-1 to TRBJ2-1; tentative D call: TRBD2 (5 bases). Trimming took off 4 bases at V and 3 bases at J, with 16 bases between the two ends. Germline V gene lookup returns CDR1 DFQATT and CDR2 SNEGSKA (reference sequence). CDR3 length equals 15 residues.

This clonotype has a single count. The chain couples TRBV4-1 to TRBJ2-3; D gene uncertain. Germline assignment: CDR1 MGHRA and CDR2 YSYEKL. The CDR3 has 11 amino acids. Trimming removed 0 bases at V and 7 bases at J, with 2 bases between. The CDR3 bases are TGCGCCAGCAGCCAAGACTATACGCAGTATTTT. This sequence encodes CASSQDYTQYF.

The gene calls are TRBV29-1 and TRBJ2-3; 8 nucleotides line up with TRBD2. V shed 2 bases, J shed 2 bases, and the junction held 9 bases outside the gene matches. CDR1 is SQVTM and CDR2 is ANQGSEA in the germline V gene. The length of the CDR3 is 16 residues. CDR3 DNA: TGCAGCGTTGAAAGGCCAATAGCGGGGATCACAGATACGCAGTATTTT. This translates into CSVERPIAGITDTQYF.

This clonotype was seen a handful of times. The chain carries TRBV5-1 and TRBJ2-7, with D perhaps TRBD1 (5 bases). The CDR3 length is 15 residues. The germline V gene encodes CDR1 SGHRS and CDR2 YFSETQ. V was trimmed by 4 bases and J by 3 bases, leaving 17 bases between them. CDR3 loop: CASSLDTFVDYEQYF. The CDR3 DNA reads TGCGCCAGCAGCCTGGACACTTTCGTAGACTACGAGCAGTACTTC.

Comment on this clonotype: At one of its ends the junction is not consistent with the germline gene, which may arise from a read error. This chain joins TRBV12-3 or TRBV12-4 and TRBJ2-1; the match to TRBD2 covers 10 bases. This CDR3 is 17 amino acids long. The CDR3 spells CARSLGLAGGGADEQFF. The CDR3 bases are TGTGCCCGCAGTTTAGGGTTAGCGGGGGGCGGTGCGGATGAGCAGTTCTTC.

The gene calls are TRBV2 and TRBJ1-6; D is possibly TRBD1 (5 bases). V gave up 3 bases and J gave up 8 bases, with 8 bases separating them. The germline V gene has CDR1 SNHLY and CDR2 FYNNEI. This CDR3 has 13 residues. The CDR3 is CASSDGRDSPLHF. The DNA of the CDR3 is TGTGCCAGCAGTGACGGCAGGGATTCACCCCTCCACTTT.

This chain links TRBV6-5 with TRBJ2-5; D gene ambiguous. Germline V lookup: CDR1 MNHEY, CDR2 SVGAGI. Trimming took 0 bases from V and 2 from J, leaving 10 bases between them. The CDR3 has 15 residues. CDR3 residues: CASSYSRTQQETQYF. Written as DNA, the CDR3 is TGTGCCAGCAGTTACTCTAGAACCCAGCAAGAGACCCAGTACTTC.

This sequence joins TRBV6-5 and TRBJ2-4, with TRBD1 matching over 7 bases. The germline V gene has CDR1 MNHEY and CDR2 SVGAGI. The V and J ends lost 0 bases and 3 bases, in that order; junction bases with no gene match: 5. This CDR3 spans 16 amino acids. The CDR3, as DNA: TGTGCCAGCAGTTACTCGGGGACAGAGAACAAAAACATTCAGTACTTC. Protein product: CASSYSGTENKNIQYF.

This clonotype appeared many times. CDR3 sequence reads: CASTAENEQYF. The CDR3, as DNA: TGTGCCAGCACGGCTGAGAACGAGCAGTACTTC. The chain carries TRBV2 and TRBJ2-7; D not certain. From germline, CDR1 is SNHLY and CDR2 FYNNEI. Trimming pared 7 bases from V and 5 bases from J, leaving 9 bases between. The CDR3 extends over 11 amino acids. Supplemented by reference TRBV2 and TRBJ2-7, the full variable domain reads EPEVTQTPSHQVTQMGQEVILRCVPISNHLYFYWYRQILGQKVEFLVSFYNNEISEKSEIFDDQFSVERPDGSNFTLKIRSTKLEDSAMYFCASTAENEQYFGPGTRLTVT.

This chain links TRBV20-1 with TRBJ2-3, with 10 bases lining up with TRBD2. The CDR3 has 14 residues. The germline V gene encodes CDR1 DFQATT and CDR2 SNEGSKA (reference sequence). Trimming cost V 6 bases and J 1 base; bases outside gene matches: 4. CDR3 coding DNA: TGCAGTGCGGAGCTAGCGGGGGGCACAGATACGCAGTATTTT. This gives the protein CSAELAGGTDTQYF.

This clonotype showed up many times. This chain uses TRBV4-1 with TRBJ2-1; the D gene is possibly TRBD1 (5 bases). V was trimmed by 6 bases and J by 6 bases, leaving 15 bases between them. CDR1 is MGHRA and CDR2 is YSYEKL in the germline V gene. The CDR3 has 14 residues. CDR3 region: CASRGHHGGNEQFF. In nucleotides, the CDR3 is TGCGCCAGCAGAGGACACCATGGTGGCAATGAGCAGTTCTTC.

This clonotype was seen a few times. The V call is TRBV20-1, the J call TRBJ1-5; the D is unclear. V was shortened by 5 bases and J by 7 bases, with 12 bases between the two germline ends. The germline V gene encodes CDR1 DFQATT and CDR2 SNEGSKA (reference sequence). The length of the CDR3 is 12 residues. The CDR3 region has the DNA TGCAGTGCTGCCAAAGTGGGACAGCCCCAGCATTTT. Its protein is CSAAKVGQPQHF.

Worth noting for this clonotype: With a much larger clone just one base away, this may be a read error. CDR3 sequence reads: CASSPSGSGEQYF. The CDR3 DNA reads TGTGCCAGCAGTCCAAGTGGGAGCGGCGAGCAGTACTTC. V gene TRBV3-1 combines with J gene TRBJ2-7, with D tentatively TRBD2 (5 bases). CDR3 length: 13 residues. V lost 6 bases and J lost 6, with 15 bases in between. The germline gives CDR1 LGHDT, CDR2 YNNKEL (reference sequence).

This clonotype was counted a few times. V and J are TRBV12-3 or TRBV12-4 and TRBJ1-5, with D uncertain. There are 13 residues in the CDR3. Trimming pared 5 bases from V and 7 bases from J, leaving 12 bases between. The CDR3 nucleotides are TGTGCCAGCAGTCCCACGGCCCACCAGCCCCAGCATTTT. Amino acid sequence: CASSPTAHQPQHF.

The rearrangement uses TRBV29-1 and TRBJ1-6, with 7 bases that match TRBD1. CDR3 length: 14 residues. V was pared by 5 bases and J by 5 bases, with 6 bases of the junction left unmatched. Germline CDR1 and CDR2: SQVTM and ANQGSEA. CDR3 amino acids: CSVRGDRDNSPLHF. CDR3 DNA: TGCAGCGTTCGGGGGGACAGAGATAATTCACCCCTCCACTTT.

The V and J genes are TRBV20-1 and TRBJ2-7; 7 nucleotides agree with TRBD2. V gave up 3 bases and J gave up 5 bases; unmatched junction bases: 7. This CDR3 region has 13 residues. Germline-derived CDR1 and CDR2 are DFQATT and SNEGSKA (reference sequence). This chain's CDR3 is CSARPAGRDEQYF. For the CDR3, the DNA is TGCAGTGCTAGGCCGGCAGGGAGGGACGAGCAGTACTTC.

This clonotype has just a few counts. The genes are TRBV10-3 and TRBJ2-5; D is possibly TRBD1 or TRBD2 (5 bases each). This CDR3 has 16 residues. Trimming took off 4 bases at V and 2 bases at J, with 17 bases between the two ends. Germline V gene sequence: CDR1 ENHRY, CDR2 SYGVKD. CDR3 region: CAISGGPGLDQETQYF. Here the CDR3 DNA reads TGTGCCATCAGTGGAGGACCGGGGCTTGATCAAGAGACCCAGTACTTC.

This clonotype came up many times. The chain has TRBV4-1 and TRBJ2-4; D may match TRBD1 or TRBD2 (5 bases each). Germline loops: CDR1 MGHRA, CDR2 YSYEKL. This CDR3 is built from 17 residues. V was trimmed by 6 bases and J by 1 base, leaving 19 bases between them. The CDR3 bases are TGCGCCAGCAGTCCTAGACGGGGCGCCGGGGCCAAAAACATTCAGTACTTC. Amino acids: CASSPRRGAGAKNIQYF.